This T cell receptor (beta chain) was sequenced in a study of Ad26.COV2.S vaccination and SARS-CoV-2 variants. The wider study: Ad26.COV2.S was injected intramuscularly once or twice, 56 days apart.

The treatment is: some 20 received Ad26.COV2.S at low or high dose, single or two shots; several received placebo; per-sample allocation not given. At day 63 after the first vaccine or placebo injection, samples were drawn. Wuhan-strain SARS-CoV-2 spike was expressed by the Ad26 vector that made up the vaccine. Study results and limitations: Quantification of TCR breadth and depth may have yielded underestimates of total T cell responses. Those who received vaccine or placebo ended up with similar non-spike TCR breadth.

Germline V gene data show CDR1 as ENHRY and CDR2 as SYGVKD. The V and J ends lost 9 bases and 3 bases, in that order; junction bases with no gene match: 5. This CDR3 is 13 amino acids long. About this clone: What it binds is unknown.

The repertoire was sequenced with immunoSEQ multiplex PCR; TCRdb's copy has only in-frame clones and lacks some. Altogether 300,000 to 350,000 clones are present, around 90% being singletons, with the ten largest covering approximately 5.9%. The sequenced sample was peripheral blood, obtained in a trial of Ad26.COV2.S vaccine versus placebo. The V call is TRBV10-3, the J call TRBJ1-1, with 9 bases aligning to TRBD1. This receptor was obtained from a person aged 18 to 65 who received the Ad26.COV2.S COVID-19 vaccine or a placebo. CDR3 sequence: CAITGGLDTEAFF. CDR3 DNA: TGTGCCATTACAGGGGGCCTGGACACTGAAGCTTTCTTT.